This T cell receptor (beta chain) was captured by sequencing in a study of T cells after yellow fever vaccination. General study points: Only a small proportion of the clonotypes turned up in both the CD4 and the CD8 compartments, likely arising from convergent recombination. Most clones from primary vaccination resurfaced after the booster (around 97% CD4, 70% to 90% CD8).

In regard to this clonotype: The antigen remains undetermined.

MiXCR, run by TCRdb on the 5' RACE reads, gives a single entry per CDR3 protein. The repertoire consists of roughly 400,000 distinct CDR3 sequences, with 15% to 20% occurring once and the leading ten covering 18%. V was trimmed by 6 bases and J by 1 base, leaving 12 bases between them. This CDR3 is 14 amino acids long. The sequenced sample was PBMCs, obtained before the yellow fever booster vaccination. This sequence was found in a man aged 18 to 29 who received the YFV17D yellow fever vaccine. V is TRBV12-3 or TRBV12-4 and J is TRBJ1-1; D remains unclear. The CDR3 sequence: CASRPSITNTEAFF. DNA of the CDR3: TGTGCCAGCAGACCCTCGATCACGAACACTGAAGCTTTCTTT.